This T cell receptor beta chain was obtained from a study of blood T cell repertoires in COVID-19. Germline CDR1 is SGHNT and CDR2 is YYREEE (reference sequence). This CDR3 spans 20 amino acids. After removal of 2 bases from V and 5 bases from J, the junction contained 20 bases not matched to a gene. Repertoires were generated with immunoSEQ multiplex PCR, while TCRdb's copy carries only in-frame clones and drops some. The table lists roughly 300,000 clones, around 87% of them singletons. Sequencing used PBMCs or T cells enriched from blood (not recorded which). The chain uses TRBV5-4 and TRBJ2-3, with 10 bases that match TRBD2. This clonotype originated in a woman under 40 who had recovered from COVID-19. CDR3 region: CASSFDLGPSGGAVIDTQYF. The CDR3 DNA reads TGTGCCAGCAGCTTTGACCTCGGGCCCAGCGGGGGGGCCGTGATAGATACGCAGTATTTT.